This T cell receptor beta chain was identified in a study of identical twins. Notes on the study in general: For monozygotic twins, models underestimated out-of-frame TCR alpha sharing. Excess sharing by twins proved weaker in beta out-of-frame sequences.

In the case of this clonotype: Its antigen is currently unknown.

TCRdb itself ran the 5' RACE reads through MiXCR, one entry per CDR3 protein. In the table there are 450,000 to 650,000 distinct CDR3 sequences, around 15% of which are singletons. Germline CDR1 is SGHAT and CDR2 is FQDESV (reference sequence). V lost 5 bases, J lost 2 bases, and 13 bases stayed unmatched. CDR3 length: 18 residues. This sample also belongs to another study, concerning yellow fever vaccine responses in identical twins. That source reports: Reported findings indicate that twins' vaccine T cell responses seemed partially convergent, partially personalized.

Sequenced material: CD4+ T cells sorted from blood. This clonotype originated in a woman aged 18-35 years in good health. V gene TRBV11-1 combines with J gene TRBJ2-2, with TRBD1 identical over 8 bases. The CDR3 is CASSIRPLGQGNTGELFF. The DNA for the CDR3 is TGTGCCAGCAGCATACGGCCTTTAGGACAGGGAAACACCGGGGAGCTGTTTTTT.